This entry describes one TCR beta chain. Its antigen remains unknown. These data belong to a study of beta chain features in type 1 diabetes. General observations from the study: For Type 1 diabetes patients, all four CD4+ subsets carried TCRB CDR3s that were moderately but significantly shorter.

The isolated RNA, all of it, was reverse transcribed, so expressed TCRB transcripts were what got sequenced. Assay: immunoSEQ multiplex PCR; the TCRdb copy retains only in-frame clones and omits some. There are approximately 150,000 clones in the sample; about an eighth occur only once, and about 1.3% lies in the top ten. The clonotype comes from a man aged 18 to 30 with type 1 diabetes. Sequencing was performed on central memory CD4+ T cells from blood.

Here the CDR3 DNA reads TGTGCCAGCAGCGTAAATTTTCAGCCCCAGCATTTT. Its translation is CASSVNFQPQHF. This chain uses TRBV7-2 with TRBJ1-5; D is undetermined. Per germline, CDR1 SGHTA and CDR2 FQGNSA. The CDR3 is made up of 12 amino acids. Trimming took off 5 bases at V and 6 bases at J, with 8 bases between the two ends.